This T cell receptor (beta chain) emerged from a study of T-cell reconstitution after alpha-beta-depleted transplantation in children. There are many counts of this clonotype. Preparing the TCRbeta library involved the use of unique molecular identifiers. TCRdb re-derived calls from the PCR reads in MiXCR, one entry per CDR3 protein. The table lists 200,000 to 250,000 distinct CDR3 sequences, 8% to 9.5% of them singletons. Trimming removed 0 bases from V and 5 bases from J, with 22 bases in between. From germline, CDR1 is LGHNA and CDR2 YSLEER. The CDR3 totals 18 residues. The V gene is TRBV4-3, the J gene TRBJ1-1; the D gene is possibly TRBD1 (5 bases). The clonotype originates from a human donor who donated a stem cell graft to a child with acute lymphoblastic leukemia. The material was PBMCs from the stem cell graft donor, obtained from the stem cell graft. This CDR3 reads CASSQDVLQGTLGTEAFF. As DNA, the CDR3 is TGCGCCAGCAGCCAAGATGTACTCCAGGGAACTCTTGGGACTGAAGCTTTCTTT.